This is a list of T cell receptor beta chains from one sample in a study of T and B cells in COVID-19 patients. TCRdb independently ran MiXCR on the multiplex PCR reads; one entry per CDR3 protein. In the table there are about 11,000 distinct CDR3 sequences, around a third of which are singletons. Sequencing was done on a sample of blood. All receptors derive from a human donor with active COVID-19. CDR3s include the opening cysteine and the closing phenylalanine or tryptophan. Each record gives: CDR3 length, J gene, D gene, clone size, V gene, CDR3 protein, CDR3 DNA. A D gene is named only where the DNA matches it firmly. Size tells how often a clone was seen (once, few, many) or the class of an expanded clone, and some rows leave it out.

15 TRBJ2-7 NA NA TRBV18 CASSPNSTARGEQYF TGTGCCAGCTCACCTAATAGCACGGCGCGCGGCGAGCAGTACTTC
13 TRBJ1-5 NA NA TRBV20-1 CSQGTSSNQPQHF TGCAGCCAGGGTACATCTAGCAATCAGCCCCAGCATTTT
13 TRBJ1-1 NA NA TRBV6-6 CASSEHLGFGAFF TGTGCCAGCAGTGAACATTTAGGGTTTGGAGCTTTCTTT
12 TRBJ1-1 NA NA TRBV7-9 CASSRQDGGAFF TGTGCCAGCAGCCGCCAGGATGGGGGAGCTTTCTTT
16 TRBJ1-6 NA NA TRBV5-5 CASSLGQSTGMPPLHF TGTGCCAGCAGCTTGGGACAGTCCACAGGCATGCCACCCCTCCACTTT
14 TRBJ2-2 NA NA TRBV4-2 CASSQDLEVGELFF TGTGCCAGCAGCCAAGATCTTGAGGTCGGGGAGCTGTTTTTT
16 TRBJ1-6 NA few TRBV6-2/TRBV6-3 CASSYTGRPVNSPLHF TGTGCCAGCAGTTACACGGGGAGACCAGTGAATTCACCCCTCCACTTT
12 TRBJ1-1 TRBD1 NA TRBV7-2 CASRQDRAEAFF TGTGCCAGCAGACAGGACAGGGCTGAAGCTTTCTTT
13 TRBJ2-4 TRBD2 once TRBV20-1 CSASGGAKNIQYF TGCAGTGCAAGCGGGGGGGCCAAAAACATTCAGTACTTC
13 TRBJ2-1 NA NA TRBV5-1 CASSSLSADEQFF TGTGCCAGCAGCTCCCTCTCGGCGGATGAGCAGTTCTTC
13 TRBJ1-3 NA medium-sized TRBV29-1 CSVGRQDGNTIYF TGCAGCGTTGGACGACAGGATGGAAACACCATATATTTT
15 TRBJ2-4 NA NA TRBV20-1 CSASEGTTAKNIQYF TGCAGTGCTAGTGAGGGCACTACAGCCAAAAACATTCAGTACTTC
16 TRBJ2-5 TRBD1 NA TRBV11-2 CASSSILRGYQETQYF TGTGCCAGCAGCTCCATACTCAGGGGGTACCAAGAGACCCAGTACTTC
14 TRBJ2-7 NA NA TRBV6-6 CASSPPGQLYEQYF TGTGCCAGCAGCCCGCCAGGCCAGCTCTACGAGCAGTACTTC